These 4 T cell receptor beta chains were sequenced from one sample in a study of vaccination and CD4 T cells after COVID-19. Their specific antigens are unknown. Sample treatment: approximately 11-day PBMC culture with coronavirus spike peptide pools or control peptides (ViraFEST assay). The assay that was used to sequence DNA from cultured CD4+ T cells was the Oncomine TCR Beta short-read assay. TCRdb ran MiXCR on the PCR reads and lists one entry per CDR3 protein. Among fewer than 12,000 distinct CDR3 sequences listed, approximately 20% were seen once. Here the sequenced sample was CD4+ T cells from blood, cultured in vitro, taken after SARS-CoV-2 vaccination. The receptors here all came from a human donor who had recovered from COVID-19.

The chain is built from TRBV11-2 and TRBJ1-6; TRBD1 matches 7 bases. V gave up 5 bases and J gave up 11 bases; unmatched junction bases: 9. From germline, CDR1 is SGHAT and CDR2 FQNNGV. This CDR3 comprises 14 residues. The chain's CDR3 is CASSQGDPSPPLHF. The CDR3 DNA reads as TGTGCCAGCAGCCAGGGGGACCCGAGTCCACCCCTCCACTTT. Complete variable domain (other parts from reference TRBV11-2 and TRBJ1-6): EAGVAQSPRYKIIEKRQSVAFWCNPISGHATLYWYQQILGQGPKLLIQFQNNGVVDDSQLPKDRFSAERLKGVDSTLKIQPAKLEDSAVYLCASSQGDPSPPLHFGNGTRLTVT.

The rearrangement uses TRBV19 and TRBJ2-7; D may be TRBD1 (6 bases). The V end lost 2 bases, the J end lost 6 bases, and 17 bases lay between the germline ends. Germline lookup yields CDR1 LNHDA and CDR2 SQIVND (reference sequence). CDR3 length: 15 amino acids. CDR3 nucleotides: TGTGCCAGTAGTATATCCCCCCCACAGGGAAGCGAGCAGTACTTC. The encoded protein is CASSISPPQGSEQYF.

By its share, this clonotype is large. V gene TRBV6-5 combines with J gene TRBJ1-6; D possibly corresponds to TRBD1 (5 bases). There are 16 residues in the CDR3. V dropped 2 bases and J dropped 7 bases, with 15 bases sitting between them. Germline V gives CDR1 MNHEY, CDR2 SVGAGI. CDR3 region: CASSYHPRGTNSPLHF. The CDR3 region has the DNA TGTGCCAGCAGTTACCATCCTCGTGGGACCAATTCACCCCTCCACTTT.

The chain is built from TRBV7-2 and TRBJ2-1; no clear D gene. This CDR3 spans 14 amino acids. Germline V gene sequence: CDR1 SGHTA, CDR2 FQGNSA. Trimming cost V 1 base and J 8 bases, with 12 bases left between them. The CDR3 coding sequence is TGTGCCAGCAGCTTAGTTCCTAACCTCGATGAGCAGTTCTTC. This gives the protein CASSLVPNLDEQFF.